Following are 12 T cell receptor beta chains from one sample sequenced in a study of blood T cell repertoires in COVID-19. Using immunoSEQ multiplex PCR, the repertoire was profiled, and TCRdb retains in-frame clones only, with some absent. This table has more than 250,000 clones, over 75% appearing once. The sample taken for sequencing was peripheral blood. Receptor source: a man aged 50-60 years with active or convalescent COVID-19.

Only a few counts were recorded for this clone. The rearrangement links TRBV29-1 to TRBJ2-2; 8 bases are a match to TRBD1. The CDR3 is made up of 19 amino acids. V was clipped by 0 bases and J by 0 bases; unmatched bases: 12. Germline lookup yields CDR1 SQVTM and CDR2 ANQGSEA. The CDR3 protein is CSVEETGQGTFANTGELFF. CDR3 nucleotides: TGCAGCGTTGAAGAAACAGGACAGGGTACTTTCGCGAACACCGGGGAGCTGTTTTTT.

DNA of the CDR3: TGTGCCAGCAGTGGGGGACAGAGCACAGATACGCAGTATTTT. The encoded protein is CASSGGQSTDTQYF. The rearrangement uses TRBV2 and TRBJ2-3, with 7 bases matching TRBD1. Germline CDR1 SNHLY, CDR2 FYNNEI. The CDR3 has 14 amino acids. The V gene end was trimmed by 4 bases and the J gene end by 0 bases; junction bases not matched to a gene: 1.

The genes are TRBV6-1 and TRBJ2-7, with D hard to call. Between the trimmed V and J ends, which lost 1 base and 1 base, there was a span of 8 bases. Germline CDR1 MNHNS, CDR2 SASEGT. This CDR3 comprises 14 residues. CDR3: CASSEGARSYEQYF. CDR3 nucleotide sequence: TGTGCCAGCAGTGAAGGGGCCAGGTCCTACGAGCAGTACTTC.

The chain joins TRBV4-3 to TRBJ1-3, with a possible D match to TRBD1 (5 bases). The CDR3 length is 16 residues. Trimming took off 1 base at V and 0 bases at J, with 10 bases between the two ends. Per the germline V gene, CDR1 is LGHNA and CDR2 is YSLEER. CDR3 region: CASSQGGGHSGNTIYF. The CDR3 DNA is TGCGCCAGCAGCCAAGGTGGTGGACACTCTGGAAACACCATATATTTT.

The CDR3 region is CATTPRGRTEAFF. The DNA of the CDR3 is TGCGCCACCACCCCGAGGGGGCGTACTGAAGCTTTCTTT. The chain uses TRBV10-1 and TRBJ1-1, with TRBD1 matching 7 bases. The J segment lost 5 bases and the V segment lost 10 bases, leaving 10 bases of the junction unmatched. The CDR3 has 13 residues. Germline lookup yields CDR1 WNHNN and CDR2 SYGVQD (reference sequence).

This clone was seen only a few times. The V call is TRBV30, the J call TRBJ2-3, with TRBD1 identical over 7 bases. The germline V gene has CDR1 GTSNPN and CDR2 SVGIG (reference sequence). Trimming removed 5 bases from V and 6 bases from J; junction bases left unmatched: 14. The CDR3 is 15 amino acids. The CDR3: CAWGMTGSSGDTQYF. CDR3 sequence (DNA): TGTGCCTGGGGGATGACAGGGTCGTCGGGGGATACGCAGTATTTT.

This chain connects TRBV7-2 to TRBJ2-7; the match to TRBD2 covers 9 bases. Per germline, CDR1 SGHTA and CDR2 FQGNSA. This CDR3 is 14 amino acids long. Losses at the gene ends were 5 bases for V and 5 bases for J; bases not matched to a gene: 7. CDR3 protein: CASSVIAGAHEQYF. CDR3 bases: TGTGCCAGCAGCGTCATAGCGGGAGCACACGAGCAGTACTTC. The full variable domain, completed using reference TRBV7-2 and TRBJ2-7, is GAGVSQSPSNKVTEKGKDVELRCDPISGHTALYWYRQSLGQGLEFLIYFQGNSAPDKSGLPSDRFSAERTGGSVSTLTIQRTQQEDSAVYLCASSVIAGAHEQYFGPGTRLTVT.

The chain combines TRBV15 with TRBJ2-2; 11 nucleotides line up with TRBD2. V shed 0 bases, J shed 7 bases, and the junction held 10 bases outside the gene matches. CDR1 and CDR2 (germline): LNHNV, YYDKDF (reference sequence). This CDR3 is built from 18 residues. The CDR3 loop is CATSRDIKLAGEHGELFF. CDR3 sequence (DNA): TGTGCCACCAGCAGAGATATTAAACTAGCGGGAGAACACGGGGAGCTGTTTTTT.

This CDR3 reads CASSPRGEKLFF. The DNA for the CDR3 is TGTGCCAGCAGTCCGCGGGGCGAAAAACTGTTTTTT. This chain uses TRBV12-3 or TRBV12-4 with TRBJ1-4, with D perhaps matching TRBD1 (5 bases). The CDR3 extends over 12 amino acids. Trimming left V 5 bases short and J 8 bases short, with 9 bases between.

For the CDR3, the DNA is TGTGCCAGCACCCAAGGGGGAATTGACACTGAAGCTTTCTTT. Encoded protein: CASTQGGIDTEAFF. This chain links TRBV2 with TRBJ1-1, with D possibly being TRBD1 (6 bases). Germline V gene lookup returns CDR1 SNHLY and CDR2 FYNNEI. The CDR3 consists of 14 residues. V was trimmed by 7 bases and J by 3 bases, leaving 15 bases between them.

This chain uses TRBV7-2 with TRBJ2-2; TRBD1 aligns across 7 bases. Germline CDR1 SGHTA, CDR2 FQGNSA. J gave up 10 bases and V 1 base, and 3 bases lay outside the gene matches. The CDR3 consists of 13 residues. CDR3 DNA sequence: TGTGCCAGCAGCTTAGAAGGGGGCGAGGAGCTGTTTTTT. This translates into CASSLEGGEELFF. Full variable domain (rest looked up from reference TRBV7-2 and TRBJ2-2): GAGVSQSPSNKVTEKGKDVELRCDPISGHTALYWYRQSLGQGLEFLIYFQGNSAPDKSGLPSDRFSAERTGGSVSTLTIQRTQQEDSAVYLCASSLEGGEELFFGEGSRLTVL.

This chain joins TRBV5-1 and TRBJ1-1; a weak D match, TRBD1 (6 bases). V gave up 1 base and J gave up 8 bases, with 12 bases separating them. CDR1 and CDR2 from the germline V gene are SGHRS and YFSETQ. This CDR3 contains 13 residues. The DNA of the CDR3 is TGCGCCAGCAGCTTGTCTGGGGGCACGGAAGCTTTCTTT. This translates into CASSLSGGTEAFF.